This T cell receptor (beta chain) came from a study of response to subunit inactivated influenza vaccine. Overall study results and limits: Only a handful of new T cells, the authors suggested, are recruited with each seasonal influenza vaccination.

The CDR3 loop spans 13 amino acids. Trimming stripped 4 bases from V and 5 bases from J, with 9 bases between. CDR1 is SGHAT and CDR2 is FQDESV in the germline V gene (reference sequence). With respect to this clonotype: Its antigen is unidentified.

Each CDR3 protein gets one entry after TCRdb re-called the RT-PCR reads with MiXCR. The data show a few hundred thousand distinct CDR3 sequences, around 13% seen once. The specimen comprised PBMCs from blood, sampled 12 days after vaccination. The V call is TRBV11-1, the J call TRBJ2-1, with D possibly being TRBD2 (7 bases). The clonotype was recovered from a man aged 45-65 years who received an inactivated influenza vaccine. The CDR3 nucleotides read TGTGCCAGCAGCTGGGGGGGCAACAATGAGCAGTTCTTC. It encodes CASSWGGNNEQFF.